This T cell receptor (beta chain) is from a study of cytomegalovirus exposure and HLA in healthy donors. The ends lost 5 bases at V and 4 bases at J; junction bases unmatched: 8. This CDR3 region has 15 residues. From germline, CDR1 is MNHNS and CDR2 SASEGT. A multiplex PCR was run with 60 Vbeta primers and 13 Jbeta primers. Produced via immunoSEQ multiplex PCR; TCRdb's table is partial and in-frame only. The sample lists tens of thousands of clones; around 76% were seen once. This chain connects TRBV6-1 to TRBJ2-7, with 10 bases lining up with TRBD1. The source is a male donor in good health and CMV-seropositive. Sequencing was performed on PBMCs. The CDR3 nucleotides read TGTGCCAGCAGTCGACAGGGGGCGAGTTGGTACGAGCAGTACTTC. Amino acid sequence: CASSRQGASWYEQYF.